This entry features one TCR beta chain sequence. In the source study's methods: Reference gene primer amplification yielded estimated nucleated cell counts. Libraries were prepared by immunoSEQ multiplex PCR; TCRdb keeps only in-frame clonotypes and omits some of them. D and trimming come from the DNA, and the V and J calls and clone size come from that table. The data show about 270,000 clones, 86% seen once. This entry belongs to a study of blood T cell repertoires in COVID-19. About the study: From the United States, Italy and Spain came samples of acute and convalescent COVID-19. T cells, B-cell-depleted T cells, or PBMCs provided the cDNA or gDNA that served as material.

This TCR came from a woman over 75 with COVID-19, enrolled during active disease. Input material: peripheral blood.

CDR3: CASSLLGGVDTQYF. DNA of the CDR3: TGCGCCAGCAGCTTGTTGGGAGGGGTGGACACGCAGTATTTT. This chain links TRBV5-1 with TRBJ2-3; TRBD2 aligns across 7 bases. This CDR3 comprises 14 residues. Per the germline V gene, CDR1 is SGHRS and CDR2 is YFSETQ. V lost 1 base, J lost 9 bases, and 8 bases stayed unmatched.